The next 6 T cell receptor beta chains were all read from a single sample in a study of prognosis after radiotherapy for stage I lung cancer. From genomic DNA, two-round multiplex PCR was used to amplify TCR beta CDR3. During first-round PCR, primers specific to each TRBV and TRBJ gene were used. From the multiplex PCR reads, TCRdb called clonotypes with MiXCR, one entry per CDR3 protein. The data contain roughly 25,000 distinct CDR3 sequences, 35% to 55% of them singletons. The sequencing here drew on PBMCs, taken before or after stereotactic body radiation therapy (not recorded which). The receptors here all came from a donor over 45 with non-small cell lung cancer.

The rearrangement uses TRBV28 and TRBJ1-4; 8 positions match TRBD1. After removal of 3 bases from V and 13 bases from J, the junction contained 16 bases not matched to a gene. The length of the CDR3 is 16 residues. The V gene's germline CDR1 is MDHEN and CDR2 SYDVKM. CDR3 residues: CASSFSRTGSHWALFF. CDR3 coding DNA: TGTGCCAGCAGTTTTTCTCGGACAGGGTCTCATTGGGCACTGTTTTTT.

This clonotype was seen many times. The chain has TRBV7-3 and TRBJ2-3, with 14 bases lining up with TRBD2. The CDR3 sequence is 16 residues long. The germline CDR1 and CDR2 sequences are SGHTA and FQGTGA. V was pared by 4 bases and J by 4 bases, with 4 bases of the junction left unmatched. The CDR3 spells CASSSGLAGGADTQYF. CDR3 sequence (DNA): TGTGCCAGCAGCTCCGGACTAGCGGGGGGCGCAGATACGCAGTATTTT.

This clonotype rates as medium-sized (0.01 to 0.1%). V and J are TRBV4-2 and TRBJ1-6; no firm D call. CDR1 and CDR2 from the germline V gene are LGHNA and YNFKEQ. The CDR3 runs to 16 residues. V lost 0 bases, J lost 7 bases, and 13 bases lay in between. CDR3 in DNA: TGTGCCAGCAGCCAAGACGGCAGGAGGGCAAATTCACCCCTCCACTTT. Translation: CASSQDGRRANSPLHF.

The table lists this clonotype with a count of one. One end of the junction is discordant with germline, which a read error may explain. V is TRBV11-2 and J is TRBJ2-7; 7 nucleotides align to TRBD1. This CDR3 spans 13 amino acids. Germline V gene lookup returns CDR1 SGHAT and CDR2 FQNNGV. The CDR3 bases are TGTGCCAGCAGCCACCAAGGGACAGCCGAGCAGCACTTC. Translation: CASSHQGTAEQHF.

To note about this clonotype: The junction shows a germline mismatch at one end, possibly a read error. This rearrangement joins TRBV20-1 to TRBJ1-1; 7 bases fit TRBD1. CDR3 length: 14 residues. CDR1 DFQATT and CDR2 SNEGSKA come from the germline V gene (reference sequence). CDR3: CGAPRTGRDTEAFF. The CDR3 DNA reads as TGCGGTGCTCCTCGGACAGGCCGGGACACTGAAGCTTTCTTT.

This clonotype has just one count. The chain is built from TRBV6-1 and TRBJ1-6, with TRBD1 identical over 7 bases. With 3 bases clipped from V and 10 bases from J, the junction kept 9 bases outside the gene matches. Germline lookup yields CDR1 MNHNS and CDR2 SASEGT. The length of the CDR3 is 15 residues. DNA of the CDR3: TGTGCCAGCAGTGACGCCGACAGGGAGAACTCACCCCTCCACTTT. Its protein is CASSDADRENSPLHF.